The source of this T cell receptor (beta chain) is a study of Ad26.COV2.S vaccination and SARS-CoV-2 variants. Study at large: Donor was assigned to the Ad26.COV2.S arm of trial COV1001. In the study, Ad26.COV2.S was injected intramuscularly once, or twice 56 days apart.

In the case of this clone: The antigen remains undetermined.

Per the germline V gene, CDR1 is SGHTS and CDR2 is YDEGEE. V dropped 3 bases and J dropped 7 bases, with 10 bases sitting between them. The CDR3 extends over 12 amino acids. Treatment: over 15 received Ad26.COV2.S at low or high dose, single or two shots; several received placebo; per-sample allocation not given. Day 63 after the first vaccine or placebo injection was the time point for sampling. As its vector, the vaccine had Ad26, which expressed Wuhan-strain SARS-CoV-2 spike. Whole-study results and caveats: Vaccinees reportedly had broad spike-specific CD8+ and CD4+ T cell responses.

Data came from immunoSEQ multiplex PCR; TCRdb stores just in-frame clones and leaves some out. The sample has 300,000 to 400,000 clones; about 86% are singletons. The receptor was derived from a person between 18 and 65 years old who received the Ad26.COV2.S COVID-19 vaccine or a placebo. The chain carries TRBV5-8 and TRBJ1-2, with D maybe TRBD1 (5 bases). The source was peripheral blood, collected in a trial of Ad26.COV2.S vaccine versus placebo. The CDR3 reads CASSYRRGGYTF. CDR3 bases: TGTGCCAGCAGCTACCGTAGGGGTGGCTACACCTTC.